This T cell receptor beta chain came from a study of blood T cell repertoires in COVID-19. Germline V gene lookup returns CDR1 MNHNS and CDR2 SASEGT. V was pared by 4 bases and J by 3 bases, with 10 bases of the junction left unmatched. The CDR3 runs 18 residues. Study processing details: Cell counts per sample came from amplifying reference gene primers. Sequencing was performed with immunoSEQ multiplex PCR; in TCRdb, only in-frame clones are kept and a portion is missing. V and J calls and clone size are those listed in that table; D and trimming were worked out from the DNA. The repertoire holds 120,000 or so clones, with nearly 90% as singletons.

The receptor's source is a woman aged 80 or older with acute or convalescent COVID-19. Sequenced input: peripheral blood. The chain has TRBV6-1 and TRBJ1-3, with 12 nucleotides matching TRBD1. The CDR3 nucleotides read TGTGCCAGCAGTGTAAAACAGGGGGACAGGGGGCTTGGAAACACCATATATTTT. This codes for CASSVKQGDRGLGNTIYF.